Below, one T cell receptor (beta chain) is given with its context. Its antigen is currently unknown. This record comes from a study of blood T cells in healthy people across ages. CDR3 length: 17 residues. The germline CDR1 and CDR2 sequences are SQVTM and ANQGSEA. The V gene lost 3 bases and the J gene lost 3 bases, with 18 bases spanning the gap. Next came a second PCR, run for about 6 to 11 cycles, which used a sample-barcoded 5' primer along with a J-beta primer mix. TCRdb analysed the 5' RACE reads with MiXCR anew, one entry per CDR3 protein. The profile shows over 1.5 million distinct CDR3 sequences, around half of them singletons. Findings and limits, study-wide: The study could not conclusively compare naive and antigen-experienced cells, given its unsorted PBMCs. Comparison with aged donors showed that long-lived donors had more naive CD4+ cells and higher diversity.

The V call is TRBV29-1, the J call TRBJ2-6; TRBD2 is a possible D gene (6 bases). The clonotype comes from a woman aged 40 to 50 in good health. Source material: blood. The CDR3 DNA sequence: TGCAGCGTTGAGGACCGGGGGAAGTTGGTTGGGGCCAACGTCCTGACTTTC. This encodes CSVEDRGKLVGANVLTF.